These T cell receptor beta chains were read from a single sample in a study of control samples from healthy donors and cancer patients. Using immunoSEQ multiplex PCR, the repertoire was profiled, and TCRdb retains in-frame clones only, with some absent. The sample shows roughly 150,000 clones, 89% of them seen only once. Sequenced: blood. These receptor sequences come from a man aged 30-40 years in good health. The conserved cysteine and the conserved F or W are not part of the CDR3 here.

TRBV5-5,ASSAELFSYNEQF
TRBV4-1,ASSQGGDREAF
TRBV19,ASSKLRNEQF
TRBV5-8,ASSHQDRPNQPQH
TRBV19,ASRTGGRNTEAF
TRBV9,ASSRGLAGGGEQF
TRBV13,ASSLRRLNNQETQY
TRBV19,ASSMTVGDADTQY
TRBV7-2,ASSSLAGGHEQF
TRBV6-5,ASSYSGNSPLH
TRBV7-3,ASSVDRGREAF
TRBV28,ASSAPRTGESFSSYNSPLH
TRBV6-4,ASSDTGGTDTQY
TRBV3-1/TRBV3-2,ASSRKAVGEQF
TRBV7-3,ASSGGSTDTQY
TRBV7-2,ASSPSGAGSDTQY
TRBV19,ASSISSYADEQY
TRBV14,ASSTRSGSTKGLTGELF
TRBV20-1,SARKNTEAF
TRBV5-1,ASSLWDLTRGYEQF
TRBV6-5,ASSKPGGTEAF
TRBV4-1,ASSQDWDRGGQY
TRBV19,ASSNSRLAGAAYEQY
TRBV11-2,ASSSIQGKVGGYT
TRBV7-2,ASSLDQTYEQY
TRBV5-5,ASSLGAATNEKLF
TRBV27,ASRRRGGSSGNTIY
TRBV3-1/TRBV3-2,ASSQDPPSADTQY
TRBV12-5,ASGKGNNQPQH
TRBV9,ASSETWDRRNTEAF
TRBV11-3,ASSGSTGASGEQY
TRBV7-9,ASSPGLSNEKLF
TRBV6-1,ASSEGSNQPQH
TRBV7-3,ASSGSTVGEAF
TRBV6-5,ASSYGTGGDTQY
TRBV7-3,ASSRGGGDTQY
TRBV4-3,ASSRRQGAEEKLF
TRBV4-3,ASSQISATGPYEQY
TRBV24-1,ATSSDRNYEQY
TRBV3-1/TRBV3-2,ASSHSMGYGYT